This T cell receptor (beta chain) originates from a study of T cells in localized non-small cell lung cancer. General observations from the study: Compared with tumor, uninvolved adjacent lung displayed greater T cell clonality, ranking highest overall. A higher density of T cells in blood coincided with extended overall survival. Out of the top 100 tumor clones, a median approximately 57 were seen in adjacent lung.

Using immunoSEQ multiplex PCR, the repertoire was profiled, and TCRdb retains in-frame clones only, with some absent. The sample yields 35,000 or so clones, roughly 87% seen once. Remarks on this clone: Its antigen is as yet unknown.

CDR1 and CDR2 (germline): KGHSH, LQKENI. The CDR3 has 15 residues. V was cut by 6 bases and J by 6 bases, with 18 bases left in between. V usage is TRBV18 and J usage is TRBJ1-5; D may be TRBD1 (5 bases). The sample here was peripheral blood, taken before any cancer treatment. This receptor was obtained from a woman between 35 and 75 years old with stage I lung adenocarcinoma. The CDR3 nucleotides are TGTGCCAGCTCTCCAGCCAGCAGGGCCGGTCAGCCCCAGCATTTT. The encoded protein is CASSPASRAGQPQHF.